This T cell receptor (beta chain) was identified in a study of blood T cell repertoires in COVID-19 (dated by TCRdb to the early 2020s). About the full investigation: Collaborator samples came from the United States, Italy and Spain and covered acute and convalescent phases of COVID-19. The material from the prospective study consisted of cDNA or gDNA derived from T cells, B-cell-depleted T cells, or PBMCs. Subjects who had been exposed to COVID-19, were actively infected with it, or had recovered from it provided the deeply sampled blood TCRbeta repertoires that made up the dataset. The repertoires were released in a freely available public database meant as a resource for research on the immune response to SARS-CoV-2. Samples came from the ongoing ImmuneRACE study (first 160 participants) plus 1,254 subjects from 6 global collaborators. The sample metadata nearly always contained a de-identified subject ID, COVID-19 status, age in years and sex. Where available, HLA class I and class II types were taken from metadata supplied by the sample provider and were not determined by assay-based typing. Overall results and qualifications from the work: The amount of clinical and demographic metadata varied by source and participant and was provided uncurated.

TCRbeta CDR3 regions were amplified from genomic DNA using the immunoSEQ Assay, a bias-controlled multiplex PCR. The authors processed their data as follows. The number of nucleated cells in each sample was estimated from the amplification of reference gene primers within the assay. To quantify the absolute abundance of each unique TCRbeta CDR3 rearrangement, sequence reads were collapsed and filtered. For each sample, productive Simpson clonality was calculated as the square root of Simpson's diversity index across productive rearrangements. TCRdb mirrors the immuneACCESS table, restricted to in-frame sequences. Some clones are absent from its copies; in checked studies, under half trace to an unresolved V gene, and the reason for the others is unknown. Clone size and V and J calls were adopted from that table, with D and trimming inferred from the DNA. For this sample there are approximately 89,000 clones; around 75% appear just once. 24% of the sample lies in the top ten.

The collaborating institutions used their own protocols to collect whole blood in K2EDTA tubes. Collaborator samples were shipped for TCRbeta analysis as frozen whole blood, isolated PBMCs, or DNA extracted from either sample type. Regarding this clone: Its antigen target is currently unknown. Base qualities are missing; no much larger clone stands one base away.

Including cysteine and phenylalanine, the CDR3 has 16 amino acids. Only the CDR3 portion is preserved as DNA: 48 bases, with reading frame beginning at the first base. Via the germline V gene, CDR1 is SGHTA and CDR2 FQGNSA. The V and J ends are trimmed by 1 base and 2 bases, leaving 12 bases between them. Here the chain combines TRBV7-2 and TRBJ1-5; TRBD1 is possibly the D segment (5 matching bases). The source of this sequence is a man between 65 and 85 years old with acute or convalescent COVID-19. The specimen sequenced was peripheral blood. The CDR3 in this case is CASSLGPGLGNQPQHF. The nucleotide sequence is given as TGTGCCAGCAGCTTAGGCCCAGGGCTGGGCAATCAGCCCCAGCATTTT. The CDR3, completed at both ends by the reference TRBV7-2 and TRBJ1-5 genes, gives the full variable domain GAGVSQSPSNKVTEKGKDVELRCDPISGHTALYWYRQSLGQGLEFLIYFQGNSAPDKSGLPSDRFSAERTGGSVSTLTIQRTQQEDSAVYLCASSLGPGLGNQPQHFGDGTRLSIL.